These 31 T cell receptor beta chains originate from one sample sequenced in a study of blood T cell repertoires in COVID-19. The assay was immunoSEQ multiplex PCR, and TCRdb's table has in-frame clones only and misses some. The table has 250,000 to 300,000 clones, about nine tenths seen once. Material for sequencing was peripheral blood. The receptors come from a woman in her 30s with COVID-19, enrolled during active disease.

This sequence joins TRBV6-6 and TRBJ1-5; no firm D call. V shed 7 bases and J shed 9 bases, with 19 bases lying between them. The CDR3 covers 14 residues. Per the germline V gene, CDR1 is MNHNY and CDR2 is SVGAGI (reference sequence). For the CDR3, the DNA is TGTGCCAGCACCTCCTTGGAGGCCCTAGGGCCCCAGCATTTT. It is translated as CASTSLEALGPQHF.

The chain recombines TRBV5-8 with TRBJ1-5; 9 nucleotides align to TRBD1. From germline, CDR1 is SGHTS and CDR2 YDEGEE. The CDR3 loop spans 14 amino acids. The V and J ends lost 4 bases and 6 bases, in that order; junction bases with no gene match: 5. CDR3 region: CASSPGQGGQPQHF. In DNA, the CDR3 is TGTGCCAGCAGCCCGGGACAGGGCGGTCAGCCCCAGCATTTT.

This clone was picked up one time. V gene TRBV4-1 combines with J gene TRBJ1-2; D possibly corresponds to TRBD1 (6 bases). Per the germline V gene, CDR1 is MGHRA and CDR2 is YSYEKL. This CDR3 spans 14 amino acids. Trimming pared 4 bases from V and 3 bases from J, leaving 12 bases between. The CDR3 sequence is CASSPRDTDYGYTF. Here the CDR3 DNA reads TGCGCCAGCAGCCCACGGGACACCGACTATGGCTACACCTTC.

On this clone: Other DNA sequences in this specimen translate into the identical CDR3. The rearrangement joins TRBV9 to TRBJ1-1; D is unclear. V was cut by 0 bases and J by 1 base, with 7 bases left in between. The CDR3 is 14 residues long. Germline CDR1 SGDLS, CDR2 YYNGEE. The DNA of the CDR3 is TGTGCCAGCAGCGTAGGGGCAGCGAACACTGAAGCTTTCTTT. As protein: CASSVGAANTEAFF.

The table lists this clone with a few counts. The J gene is TRBJ2-7, the V gene TRBV5-8, with TRBD2 matching 11 bases. The J segment lost 1 base and the V segment lost 4 bases, leaving 7 bases of the junction unmatched. Germline values: CDR1 SGHTS, CDR2 YDEGEE. The CDR3 contains 16 residues. The CDR3 loop is CASSLSASGGSYEQYF. The CDR3 DNA sequence: TGTGCCAGCAGCCTCTCGGCTAGCGGGGGGTCCTACGAGCAGTACTTC.

V and J are TRBV3-1 (or the pseudogene TRBV3-2) and TRBJ2-3; 8 nucleotides line up with TRBD2. Unmatched junction bases numbered 12, after V lost 0 bases and J lost 4 bases. There are 18 residues in the CDR3. Germline loops: CDR1 LGHDT, CDR2 YNNKEL (reference sequence). CDR3 region: CASSQEIIRGGGADTQYF. In DNA, the CDR3 is TGTGCCAGCAGCCAAGAAATCATCCGGGGGGGAGGGGCAGATACGCAGTATTTT.

The J gene is TRBJ2-2, the V gene TRBV19; 11 positions agree with TRBD2. The CDR3 totals 15 residues. Trimming removed 3 bases from V and 6 bases from J; junction bases left unmatched: 3. Germline CDR1 is LNHDA and CDR2 is SQIVND (reference sequence). This CDR3 reads CASSIVAGGPGELFF. CDR3 DNA: TGTGCCAGTAGTATCGTAGCGGGGGGGCCCGGGGAGCTGTTTTTT.

CDR3 bases: TGCGCCAGCAGCTTGGGAGAGGGCGATAATTCACCCCTCCACTTT. This encodes CASSLGEGDNSPLHF. J is TRBJ1-6 and V is TRBV5-1; no definite D call. CDR1 and CDR2 (germline): SGHRS, YFSETQ. The CDR3 totals 15 residues. V dropped 0 bases and J dropped 5 bases, with 9 bases sitting between them.

The chain carries TRBV21-1 and TRBJ2-7; the D call in the table, TRBD2, was not verified against the DNA. TRBV21-1 constitutes a pseudogene. This CDR3 is 17 amino acids long. The CDR3 DNA is TGTGCCAGCAGCAAACCCAACCGTTGTACTCAACCCTACGAGCAGTACTTC. It specifies CASSKPNRCTQPYEQYF.

The J gene is TRBJ1-1, the V gene TRBV6-2 or TRBV6-3; D not resolved. The V and J ends lost 3 bases and 5 bases respectively, with 7 bases between them. CDR1 is MNHEY, CDR2 SVGEGT, per germline. CDR3 length equals 12 residues. DNA for the CDR3: TGTGCCAGCAGTTATTACTTTACTGAAGCTTTCTTT. Translation: CASSYYFTEAFF.

V and J are TRBV3-1 (or the pseudogene TRBV3-2) and TRBJ2-1; a weak D match, TRBD1 (6 bases). In germline, CDR1 is LGHDT, CDR2 YNNKEL (reference sequence). The V end lost 0 bases, the J end lost 1 base, and 10 bases lay between the germline ends. This CDR3 contains 16 residues. This chain's CDR3 is CASSQDQGTSYNEQFF. CDR3 in DNA: TGTGCCAGCAGCCAAGATCAGGGGACGTCCTACAATGAGCAGTTCTTC.

The chain is built from TRBV19 and TRBJ2-2, with TRBD1 matching 7 bases. The germline gives CDR1 LNHDA, CDR2 SQIVND (reference sequence). CDR3 size: 19 residues. V was pared by 7 bases and J by 6 bases, with 23 bases of the junction left unmatched. The CDR3 DNA reads as TGTGCCAGTAACAGCCTATCGGTTATTCACGGGGACAGAGCCGGGGAGCTGTTTTTT. This gives the protein CASNSLSVIHGDRAGELFF.

This chain connects TRBV9 to TRBJ2-5; 7 bases map to TRBD2. The CDR3 extends over 15 amino acids. Germline values: CDR1 SGDLS, CDR2 YYNGEE. V gave up 1 base and J gave up 2 bases; unmatched junction bases: 5. CDR3 nucleotides: TGTGCCAGCAGCGTATCTTGGACTAGTCAAGAGACCCAGTACTTC. Translating gives CASSVSWTSQETQYF.

The CDR3 sequence is CASSLDGYTF. In nucleotides, the CDR3 is TGTGCCAGCAGCCTCGATGGCTACACCTTC. This sequence joins TRBV5-8 and TRBJ1-2, with D unclear. Germline V lookup: CDR1 SGHTS, CDR2 YDEGEE. The CDR3 totals 10 residues. V lost 4 bases and J 6 bases, leaving 4 bases between the germline ends.

The chain combines TRBV30 with TRBJ1-5; D is uncertain. This CDR3 is built from 13 residues. The germline CDR1 and CDR2 sequences are GTSNPN and SVGIG (reference sequence). Between the trimmed V and J ends, which lost 0 bases and 6 bases, there was a span of 9 bases. CDR3: CAWSVGGLQPQHF. The CDR3, as DNA: TGTGCCTGGAGTGTAGGCGGGCTTCAGCCCCAGCATTTT.

The rearrangement joins TRBV4-1 to TRBJ2-5; a possible D gene is TRBD1 (6 bases). The CDR3 sequence is 14 residues long. Trimming stripped 6 bases from V and 0 bases from J, with 11 bases between. From germline, CDR1 is MGHRA and CDR2 YSYEKL. CDR3 sequence (DNA): TGCGCCAGCAGATCAACAGGGTACCAAGAGACCCAGTACTTC. Its protein is CASRSTGYQETQYF.

V gene TRBV5-1 combines with J gene TRBJ1-1; TRBD1 matches 10 bases. Unmatched junction bases numbered 8, after V lost 7 bases and J lost 2 bases. The CDR3 extends over 15 amino acids. Germline assignment: CDR1 SGHRS and CDR2 YFSETQ. CDR3 sequence (DNA): TGCGCCAGCCTGAAAGGGACAGGGGTAAACACTGAAGCTTTCTTT. Translated, it gives CASLKGTGVNTEAFF.

The rearrangement links TRBV5-6 to TRBJ1-5; D is ambiguous. The CDR3 runs 14 residues. Germline V gene sequence: CDR1 SGHDT, CDR2 YYEEEE. V was shortened by 3 bases and J by 4 bases, with 11 bases between the two germline ends. The CDR3 protein is CASSSRVRNQPQHF. CDR3 nucleotides: TGTGCCAGCAGCTCCCGAGTCCGTAATCAGCCCCAGCATTTT.

The V gene is TRBV6-6, the J gene TRBJ2-2; D is ambiguous. Germline V gene data show CDR1 as MNHNY and CDR2 as SVGAGI (reference sequence). This CDR3 has 13 amino acids. The germline V and J ends were trimmed by 7 bases and 0 bases, with 6 bases remaining between them. The CDR3 coding sequence is TGTGCCAGCAAAACAGCGAACACCGGGGAGCTGTTTTTT. Residues: CASKTANTGELFF.

A single count supports this clone. The gene calls are TRBV4-2 and TRBJ2-5, with TRBD2 identical over 11 bases. This CDR3 spans 15 amino acids. CDR1 LGHNA and CDR2 YNFKEQ come from the germline V gene. V trimming: 4 bases; J trimming: 5 bases; junction bases outside the gene matches: 6. The DNA for the CDR3 is TGTGCCAGCAGCCCCCTACTAGCGGGGGAGGAGACCCAGTACTTC. Translated, it gives CASSPLLAGEETQYF.

This chain joins TRBV19 and TRBJ1-3; no clear D gene. The germline CDR1 and CDR2 sequences are LNHDA and SQIVND (reference sequence). The CDR3 spans 14 residues. Trimming removed 3 bases at V and 2 bases at J, with 8 bases between. DNA for the CDR3: TGTGCCAGTAGTATTGGAGGGCCTGGAAACACCATATATTTT. Translating gives CASSIGGPGNTIYF.

This chain uses TRBV9 with TRBJ2-3; weak D call: TRBD2 (5 bases). The germline V gene encodes CDR1 SGDLS and CDR2 YYNGEE. V gave up 0 bases and J gave up 5 bases, with 16 bases separating them. The CDR3 contains 16 residues. The CDR3 bases are TGTGCCAGCAGCGTAGGAGAGAGGCTCGAGGGAGATACGCAGTATTTT. Its protein is CASSVGERLEGDTQYF.

The V call is TRBV27, the J call TRBJ2-5; tentatively, D is TRBD1 (5 bases). CDR1 MNHEY and CDR2 SMNVEV come from the germline V gene (reference sequence). Trimming shortened V by 10 bases and J by 7 bases, and 16 bases separated the two germline ends. The CDR3 spans 12 residues. CDR3 sequence reads: CATVGVGVTQYF. The CDR3 DNA is TGTGCCACTGTAGGGGTTGGGGTGACCCAGTACTTC.

The CDR3 DNA sequence: TGTGCCAGTAATCCGGGACAGGGAACTAATGAAAAACTGTTTTTT. Encoded protein: CASNPGQGTNEKLFF. The genes are TRBV19 and TRBJ1-4; 9 nucleotides agree with TRBD1. The CDR3 is 15 residues long. Germline CDR1 is LNHDA and CDR2 is SQIVND (reference sequence). The V segment lost 7 bases and the J segment 1 base; nucleotides outside the gene matches: 4.

The gene calls are TRBV5-4 and TRBJ2-2; D is undetermined. Trimming pared 0 bases from V and 4 bases from J, leaving 10 bases between. This CDR3 comprises 15 residues. CDR1 and CDR2 from the germline V gene are SGHNT and YYREEE (reference sequence). The CDR3 loop is CASSLGPGSTGELFF. CDR3 in DNA: TGTGCCAGCAGCTTGGGTCCAGGTTCCACCGGGGAGCTGTTTTTT.

This chain links TRBV19 with TRBJ2-3; 12 bases agree with TRBD1. Germline V gene sequence: CDR1 LNHDA, CDR2 SQIVND (reference sequence). The CDR3 covers 16 residues. J was trimmed by 4 bases and V by 8 bases; bases with no gene match: 10. The CDR3 region has the DNA TGTGCCAGTGGCGGGGGGACAGGGGGCCGGTCAGATACGCAGTATTTT. Translating gives CASGGGTGGRSDTQYF.

The chain is built from TRBV4-1 and TRBJ1-2; 8 nucleotides align to TRBD1. There are 20 residues in the CDR3. V gave up 0 bases and J gave up 0 bases; unmatched junction bases: 15. In germline, CDR1 is MGHRA, CDR2 YSYEKL. DNA for the CDR3: TGCGCCAGCAGCCAAGATGAGACCTTGGACAGGGCCGGAGCTAACTATGGCTACACCTTC. Translation gives CASSQDETLDRAGANYGYTF.

The chain is built from TRBV3-1 (or the pseudogene TRBV3-2) and TRBJ2-7, with 7 bases fitting TRBD2. The CDR3 loop spans 15 amino acids. Trimming cost V 3 bases and J 2 bases; bases outside gene matches: 7. Per germline, CDR1 LGHDT and CDR2 YNNKEL (reference sequence). CDR3 sequence: CASSHLAGIPYEQYF. The CDR3 DNA reads TGTGCCAGCAGCCACTTAGCGGGTATCCCCTACGAGCAGTACTTC.

V usage is TRBV2 and J usage is TRBJ2-2; D remains unclear. V was trimmed by 1 base and J by 2 bases, leaving 8 bases between them. Looked up from germline, CDR1 is SNHLY and CDR2 is FYNNEI. The CDR3 contains 15 residues. The CDR3 nucleotides read TGTGCCAGCAGTGAAGATCGCGTTAACACCGGGGAGCTGTTTTTT. Amino acid sequence: CASSEDRVNTGELFF.

The CDR3: CASRPGGIDQYF. The CDR3 DNA is TGTGCCAGCAGACCTGGAGGAATAGACCAGTACTTC. The chain carries TRBV6-2 or TRBV6-3 and TRBJ2-5, with D perhaps matching TRBD2 (5 bases). From germline, CDR1 is MNHEY and CDR2 SVGEGT. Between the trimmed V and J ends, which lost 6 bases and 10 bases, there was a span of 15 bases. This CDR3 has 12 amino acids.

The rearrangement uses TRBV3-1 (or the pseudogene TRBV3-2) and TRBJ1-1; D is uncertain. Germline values: CDR1 LGHDT, CDR2 YNNKEL (reference sequence). This CDR3 region has 14 residues. Trimming took off 1 base at V and 8 bases at J, with 14 bases between the two ends. CDR3 sequence: CASSQALREGEAFF. DNA of the CDR3: TGTGCCAGCAGCCAAGCACTGAGGGAAGGAGAAGCTTTCTTT.